The source of this TCR beta chain is a study of cytomegalovirus exposure and HLA in healthy donors. The CDR3 has 13 amino acids. Germline CDR1 MNHNY, CDR2 SVGAGI (reference sequence). With 6 bases removed from V and 4 bases from J, the gap between germline ends came to 12 bases. The PCR used 60 Vbeta and 13 Jbeta primers. This table comes from immunoSEQ multiplex PCR, and its TCRdb copy is limited to in-frame clones, with some not included. The sample has under 150,000 clones; about two thirds are singletons. Input material: PBMCs. The rearrangement uses TRBV6-6 and TRBJ2-5; TRBD2 might be the D (6 bases). The receptor comes from a woman in her sixties or seventies in good health and CMV-seropositive. The CDR3 here is CASSPPGLETQYF. Here the CDR3 DNA reads TGTGCCAGCAGCCCCCCGGGACTAGAGACCCAGTACTTC.